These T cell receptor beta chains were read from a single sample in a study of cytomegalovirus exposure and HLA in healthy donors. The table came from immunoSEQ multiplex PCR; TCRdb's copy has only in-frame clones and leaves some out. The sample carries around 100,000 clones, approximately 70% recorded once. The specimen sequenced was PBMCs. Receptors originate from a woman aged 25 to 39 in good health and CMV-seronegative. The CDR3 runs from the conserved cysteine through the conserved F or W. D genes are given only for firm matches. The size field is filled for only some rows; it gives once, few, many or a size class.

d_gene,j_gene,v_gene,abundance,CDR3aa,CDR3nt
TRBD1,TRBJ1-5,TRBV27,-,CASGRQGLGNQPQHF,TGTGCCAGCGGCCGACAGGGGCTAGGCAATCAGCCCCAGCATTTT
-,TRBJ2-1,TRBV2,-,CASSDSLQANEQFF,TGTGCCAGCAGTGATTCCTTACAGGCTAATGAGCAGTTCTTC
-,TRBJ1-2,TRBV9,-,CASSDHSGYTF,TGTGCCAGCAGCGACCACTCTGGCTACACCTTC
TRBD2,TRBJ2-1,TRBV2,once,CASGVILAEQFF,TGTGCCAGCGGCGTCATACTAGCGGAGCAGTTCTTC
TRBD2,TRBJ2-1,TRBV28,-,CAWTSGTSSRFF,TGTGCTTGGACTAGCGGAACATCCTCACGGTTCTTC
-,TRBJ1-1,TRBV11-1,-,CASSYAGGTEAFF,TGTGCCAGCAGCTATGCGGGGGGAACTGAAGCTTTCTTT
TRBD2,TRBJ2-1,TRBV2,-,CASSEEGGGGRAEQFF,TGTGCCAGCAGTGAAGAAGGCGGCGGGGGACGCGCTGAGCAGTTCTTC
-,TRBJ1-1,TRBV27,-,CASSFWREDTEAFF,TGTGCCAGCAGTTTTTGGAGGGAGGACACTGAAGCTTTCTTT
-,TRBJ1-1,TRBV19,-,CASRFHQGTTEAFF,TGTGCCAGTAGGTTTCATCAGGGGACCACTGAAGCTTTCTTT
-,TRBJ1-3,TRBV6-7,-,CASSYLGSSGNTIYF,TGTGCCAGCAGTTACCTCGGGAGCTCTGGAAACACCATATATTTT
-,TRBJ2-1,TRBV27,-,CASSLSPRPLGNEQFF,TGTGCCAGCAGTTTATCGCCCAGGCCTCTTGGCAATGAGCAGTTCTTC
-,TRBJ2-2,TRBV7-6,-,CASSSGGGTGIGELFF,TGTGCCAGCAGCTCTGGGGGCGGAACAGGAATTGGGGAGCTGTTTTTT
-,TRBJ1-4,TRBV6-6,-,CASSYGQTKGEKLFF,TGTGCCAGCAGTTACGGGCAGACCAAAGGAGAAAAACTGTTTTTT
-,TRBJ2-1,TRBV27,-,CASSLMPVTYNEQFF,TGTGCCAGCAGTTTAATGCCGGTAACCTACAATGAGCAGTTCTTC
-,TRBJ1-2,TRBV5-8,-,CAGEGESPFYGYTF,TGTGCCGGGGAGGGGGAGTCGCCTTTCTATGGCTACACCTTC
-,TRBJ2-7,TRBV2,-,CASSWPPSFGDTYEQYF,TGTGCCAGCAGTTGGCCCCCCTCTTTTGGGGACACCTACGAGCAGTACTTC
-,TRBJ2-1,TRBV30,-,CAWSWSVYNEQFF,TGTGCCTGGAGCTGGTCGGTTTACAATGAGCAGTTCTTC
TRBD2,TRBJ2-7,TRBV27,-,CASSLSAGGYEQYF,TGTGCCAGCAGTTTATCGGCGGGGGGCTACGAGCAGTACTTC
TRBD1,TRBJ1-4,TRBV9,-,CASSVTGANEKLFF,TGTGCCAGCAGCGTAACAGGGGCCAATGAAAAACTGTTTTTT
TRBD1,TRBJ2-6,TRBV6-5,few,CASRLGTAGANVLTF,TGTGCCAGCAGACTCGGGACAGCTGGGGCCAACGTCCTGACTTTC
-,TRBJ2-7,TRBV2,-,CASSEAPVYEQYF,TGTGCCAGCAGTGAAGCTCCAGTATACGAGCAGTACTTC
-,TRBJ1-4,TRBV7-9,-,CASSQKAGGNEKLFF,TGTGCCAGCAGTCAAAAGGCGGGGGGAAATGAAAAACTGTTTTTT
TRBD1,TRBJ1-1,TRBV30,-,CAWSVPVRGPGGAFF,TGTGCCTGGAGTGTACCCGTCAGGGGGCCGGGCGGGGCTTTCTTT
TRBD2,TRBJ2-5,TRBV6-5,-,CASSQGEGLAETQYF,TGTGCCAGCAGTCAAGGGGAGGGACTAGCGGAGACCCAGTACTTC
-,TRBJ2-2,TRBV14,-,CASSQIAAGFTGELFF,TGTGCCAGCAGCCAAATCGCGGCAGGGTTCACCGGGGAGCTGTTTTTT
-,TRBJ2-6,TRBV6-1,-,CASSAFPGGSGANVLTF,TGTGCCAGCAGTGCTTTCCCCGGCGGCTCTGGGGCCAACGTCCTGACTTTC
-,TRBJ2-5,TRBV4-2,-,CASSLTTGGTLKQRETQYF,TGTGCCAGCAGCCTAACGACTGGGGGCACACTTAAACAACGGGAGACCCAGTACTTC
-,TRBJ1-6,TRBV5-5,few,CASSFEPAVTLHF,TGTGCCAGCAGCTTTGAGCCTGCCGTGACCCTCCACTTT
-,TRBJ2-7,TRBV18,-,CASSPNQGIPYEQYF,TGTGCCAGCTCACCAAACCAGGGGATTCCCTACGAGCAGTACTTC
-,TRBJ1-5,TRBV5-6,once,CASSLGDSPGANQPQHF,TGTGCCAGCAGCTTGGGAGACAGCCCCGGAGCCAATCAGCCCCAGCATTTT
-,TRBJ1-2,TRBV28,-,CASGAPGPEGYGYTF,TGTGCCAGCGGAGCGCCGGGCCCGGAGGGCTATGGCTACACCTTC
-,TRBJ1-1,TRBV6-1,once,CASSQRGGNTEAFF,TGTGCCAGCAGTCAAAGGGGAGGGAACACTGAAGCTTTCTTT
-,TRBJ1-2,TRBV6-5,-,CASTRGSNYGYTF,TGTGCCAGCACCAGGGGATCTAACTATGGCTACACCTTC
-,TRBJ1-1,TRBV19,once,CASSIVAGGTEAFF,TGTGCCAGTAGTATAGTGGCGGGTGGCACTGAAGCTTTCTTT
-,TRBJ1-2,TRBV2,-,CASSSEPYYGYTF,TGTGCCAGCAGTTCGGAGCCCTACTATGGCTACACCTTC
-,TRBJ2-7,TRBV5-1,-,CASSLEGPLSYEQYF,TGCGCCAGCAGCTTGGAGGGGCCCTTATCCTACGAGCAGTACTTC
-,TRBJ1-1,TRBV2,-,CASSVTLNTEAFF,TGTGCCAGCAGTGTTACTCTTAACACTGAAGCTTTCTTT
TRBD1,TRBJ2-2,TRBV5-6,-,CASSLAGGEAGELFF,TGTGCCAGCAGCTTGGCAGGGGGCGAAGCCGGGGAGCTGTTTTTT
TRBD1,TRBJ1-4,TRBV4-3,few,CASSPRTGGTYEKLFF,TGCGCCAGCAGCCCAAGGACAGGAGGGACGTATGAAAAACTGTTTTTT
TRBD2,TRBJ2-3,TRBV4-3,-,CASSQDRGVASTDTQYF,TGCGCCAGCAGCCAAGATCGGGGGGTTGCTAGCACAGATACGCAGTATTTT
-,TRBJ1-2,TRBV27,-,CASSPVANYGYTF,TGTGCCAGCAGTCCCGTTGCTAACTATGGCTACACCTTC
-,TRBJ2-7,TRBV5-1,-,CASSLGQERGEQYF,TGCGCCAGCAGCTTGGGACAGGAAAGAGGCGAGCAGTACTTC
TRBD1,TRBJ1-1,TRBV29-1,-,CSVDRGTGESEAFF,TGCAGCGTTGACAGGGGGACAGGGGAGTCTGAAGCTTTCTTT
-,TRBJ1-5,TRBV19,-,CASSIRGTENQPQHF,TGTGCCAGTAGTATACGGGGGACTGAAAATCAGCCCCAGCATTTT
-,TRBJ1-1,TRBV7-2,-,CASSFGTGHTEAFF,TGTGCCAGCAGCTTCGGGACTGGACACACTGAAGCTTTCTTT
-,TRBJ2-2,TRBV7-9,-,CASSHSFLGRKNTGELFF,TGTGCCAGCAGCCACAGCTTCTTGGGGAGGAAGAACACCGGGGAGCTGTTTTTT
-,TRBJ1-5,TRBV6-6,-,CASSYSQLNQPQHF,TGTGCCAGCAGTTACTCACAGTTGAATCAGCCCCAGCATTTT
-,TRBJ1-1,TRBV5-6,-,CASSNTGQDTEAFF,TGTGCCAGCAGCAACACAGGGCAAGACACTGAAGCTTTCTTT
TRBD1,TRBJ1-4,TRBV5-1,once,CASSRGTTGVDEKLFF,TGCGCCAGCAGCCGGGGCACGACAGGGGTGGATGAAAAACTGTTTTTT
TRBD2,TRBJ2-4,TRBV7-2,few,CASSLGPSGNIQYF,TGTGCCAGCAGCTTAGGCCCTAGCGGGAACATTCAGTACTTC
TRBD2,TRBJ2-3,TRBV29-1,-,CSTSRGGADTQYF,TGCAGCACCTCCCGGGGGGGAGCAGATACGCAGTATTTT